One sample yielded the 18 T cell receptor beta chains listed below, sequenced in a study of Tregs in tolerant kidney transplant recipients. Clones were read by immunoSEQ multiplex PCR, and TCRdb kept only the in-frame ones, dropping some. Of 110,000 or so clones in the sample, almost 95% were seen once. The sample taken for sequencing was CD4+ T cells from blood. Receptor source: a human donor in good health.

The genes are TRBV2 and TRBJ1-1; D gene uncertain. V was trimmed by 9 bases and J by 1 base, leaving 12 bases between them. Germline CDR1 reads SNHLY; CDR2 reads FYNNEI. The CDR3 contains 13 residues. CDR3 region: CARLGRPNTEAFF. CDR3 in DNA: TGTGCCAGACTCGGCAGGCCGAACACTGAAGCTTTCTTT.

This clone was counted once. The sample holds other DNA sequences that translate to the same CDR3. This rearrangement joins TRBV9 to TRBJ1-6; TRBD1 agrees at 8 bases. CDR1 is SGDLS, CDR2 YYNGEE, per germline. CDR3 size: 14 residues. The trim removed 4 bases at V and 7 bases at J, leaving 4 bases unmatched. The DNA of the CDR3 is TGTGCCAGCAGCCCCCGACAGGGGAATTCACCCCTCCACTTT. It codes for CASSPRQGNSPLHF.

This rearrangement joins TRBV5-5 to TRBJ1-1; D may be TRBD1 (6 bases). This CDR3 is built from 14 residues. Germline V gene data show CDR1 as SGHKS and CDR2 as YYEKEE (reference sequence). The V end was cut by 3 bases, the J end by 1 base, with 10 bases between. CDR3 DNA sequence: TGTGCCAGCAGCTACGGACAGCCGAACACTGAAGCTTTCTTT. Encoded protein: CASSYGQPNTEAFF. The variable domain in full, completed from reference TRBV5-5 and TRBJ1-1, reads DAGVTQSPTHLIKTRGQQVTLRCSPISGHKSVSWYQQVLGQGPQFIFQYYEKEERGRGNFPDRFSARQFPNYSSELNVNALLLGDSALYLCASSYGQPNTEAFFGQGTRLTVV.

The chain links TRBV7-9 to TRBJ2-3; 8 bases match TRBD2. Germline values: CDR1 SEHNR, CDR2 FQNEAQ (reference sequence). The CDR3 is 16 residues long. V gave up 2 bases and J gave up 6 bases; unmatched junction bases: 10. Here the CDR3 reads CASSLTGLGSGDTQYF. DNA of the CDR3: TGTGCCAGCAGCTTAACGGGACTAGGTTCGGGGGATACGCAGTATTTT.

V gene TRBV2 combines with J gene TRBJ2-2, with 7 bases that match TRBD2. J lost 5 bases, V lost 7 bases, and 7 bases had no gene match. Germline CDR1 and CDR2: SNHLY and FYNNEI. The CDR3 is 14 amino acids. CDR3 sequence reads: CASTGGLGTGELFF. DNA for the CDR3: TGTGCCAGCACCGGGGGGTTGGGGACCGGGGAGCTGTTTTTT. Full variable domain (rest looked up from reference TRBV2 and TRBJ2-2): EPEVTQTPSHQVTQMGQEVILRCVPISNHLYFYWYRQILGQKVEFLVSFYNNEISEKSEIFDDQFSVERPDGSNFTLKIRSTKLEDSAMYFCASTGGLGTGELFFGEGSRLTVL.

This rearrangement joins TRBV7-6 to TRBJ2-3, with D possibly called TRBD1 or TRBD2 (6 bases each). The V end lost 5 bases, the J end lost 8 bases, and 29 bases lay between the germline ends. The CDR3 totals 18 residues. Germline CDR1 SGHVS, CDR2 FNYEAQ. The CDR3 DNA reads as TGTGCCAGCAGCCAAAGCAGGGGCGGGGCCTACTTGAGGGGTACGCAGTATTTT. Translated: CASSQSRGGAYLRGTQYF.

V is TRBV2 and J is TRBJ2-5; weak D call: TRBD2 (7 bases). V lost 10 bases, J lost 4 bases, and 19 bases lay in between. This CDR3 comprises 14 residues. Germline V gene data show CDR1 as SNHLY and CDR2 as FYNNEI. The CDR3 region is CATQGTGRGETQYF. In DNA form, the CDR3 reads TGTGCCACCCAAGGAACAGGGAGGGGAGAGACCCAGTACTTC. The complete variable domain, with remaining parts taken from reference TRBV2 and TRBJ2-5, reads EPEVTQTPSHQVTQMGQEVILRCVPISNHLYFYWYRQILGQKVEFLVSFYNNEISEKSEIFDDQFSVERPDGSNFTLKIRSTKLEDSAMYFCATQGTGRGETQYFGPGTRLLVL.

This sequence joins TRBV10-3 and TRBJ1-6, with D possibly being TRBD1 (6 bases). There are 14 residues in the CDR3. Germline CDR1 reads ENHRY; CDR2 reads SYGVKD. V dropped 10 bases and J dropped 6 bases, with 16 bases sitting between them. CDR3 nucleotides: TGTGCCACCCAAGGGGGGCAGAGTAATTCACCCCTCCACTTT. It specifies CATQGGQSNSPLHF.

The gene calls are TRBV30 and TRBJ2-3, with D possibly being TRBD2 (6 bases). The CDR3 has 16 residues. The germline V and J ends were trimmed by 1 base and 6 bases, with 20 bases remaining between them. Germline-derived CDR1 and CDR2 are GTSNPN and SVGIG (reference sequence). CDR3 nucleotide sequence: TGTGCCTGGAGTGGACGAATCGGAGGGGTGTGGGATACGCAGTATTTT. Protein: CAWSGRIGGVWDTQYF.

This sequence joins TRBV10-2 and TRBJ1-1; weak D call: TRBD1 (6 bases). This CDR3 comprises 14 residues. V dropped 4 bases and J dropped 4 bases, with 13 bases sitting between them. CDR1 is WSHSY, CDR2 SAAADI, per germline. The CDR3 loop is CASSGIGQSTEAFF. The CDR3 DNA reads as TGCGCCAGCAGTGGGATCGGACAGAGCACTGAAGCTTTCTTT.

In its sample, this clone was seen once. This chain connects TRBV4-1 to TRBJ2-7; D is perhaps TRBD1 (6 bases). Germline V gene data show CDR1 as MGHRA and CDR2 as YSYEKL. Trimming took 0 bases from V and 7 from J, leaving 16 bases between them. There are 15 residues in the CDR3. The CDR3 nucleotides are TGCGCCAGCAGCCAAGATGGCGCTGCTAGGGGGGAGCAGTACTTC. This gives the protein CASSQDGAARGEQYF.

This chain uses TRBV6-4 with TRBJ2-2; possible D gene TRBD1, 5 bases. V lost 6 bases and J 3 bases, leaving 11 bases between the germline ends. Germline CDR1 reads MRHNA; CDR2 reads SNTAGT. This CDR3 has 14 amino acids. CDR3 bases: TGTGCCAGCAGCCTGAAACAGGACACCGGGGAGCTGTTTTTT. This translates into CASSLKQDTGELFF.

The chain's CDR3 is CASSPGSGNTIYF. In DNA form, the CDR3 reads TGCGCCAGCAGCCCTGGCTCTGGAAACACCATATATTTT. The chain has TRBV5-1 and TRBJ1-3; D uncertain. Germline V lookup: CDR1 SGHRS, CDR2 YFSETQ. Trimming removed 4 bases at V and 0 bases at J, with 5 bases between. The CDR3 covers 13 residues. The variable domain in full, with the rest retrieved from reference TRBV5-1 and TRBJ1-3, is KAGVTQTPRYLIKTRGQQVTLSCSPISGHRSVSWYQQTPGQGLQFLFEYFSETQRNKGNFPGRFSGRQFSNSRSEMNVSTLELGDSALYLCASSPGSGNTIYFGEGSWLTVV.

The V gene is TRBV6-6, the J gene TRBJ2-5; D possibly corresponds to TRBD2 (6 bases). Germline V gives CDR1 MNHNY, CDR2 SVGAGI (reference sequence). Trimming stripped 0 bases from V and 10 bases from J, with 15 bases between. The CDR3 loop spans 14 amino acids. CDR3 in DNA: TGTGCCAGCAGTTACTCGACGTTAGGCGGGGACCAGTACTTC. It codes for CASSYSTLGGDQYF.

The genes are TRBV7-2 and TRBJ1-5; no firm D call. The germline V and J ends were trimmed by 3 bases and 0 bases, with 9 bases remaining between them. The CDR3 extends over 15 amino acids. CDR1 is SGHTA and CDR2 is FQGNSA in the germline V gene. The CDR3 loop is CASSFIGYSNQPQHF. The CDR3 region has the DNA TGTGCCAGCAGCTTTATAGGGTATAGCAATCAGCCCCAGCATTTT.

CDR3 DNA sequence: TGTGCCAGCTCACCCGTCGACAGTCCGGAAAGGGAGACCCAGTACTTC. Translation gives CASSPVDSPERETQYF. The chain employs TRBV18 and TRBJ2-5; tentative D call: TRBD1 (5 bases). V was pared by 3 bases and J by 5 bases, with 19 bases between. The CDR3 covers 16 residues. Germline V gene sequence: CDR1 KGHSH, CDR2 LQKENI.

In DNA form, the CDR3 reads TGTGCCAGCAGTTACCTCGGCCAGGGCGAGTACGAGCAGTACTTC. It translates to CASSYLGQGEYEQYF. The chain recombines TRBV6-5 with TRBJ2-7; tentatively, D is TRBD1 (5 bases). Trimming took 2 bases from V and 4 from J, leaving 15 bases between them. This CDR3 comprises 15 residues. In germline, CDR1 is MNHEY, CDR2 SVGAGI.

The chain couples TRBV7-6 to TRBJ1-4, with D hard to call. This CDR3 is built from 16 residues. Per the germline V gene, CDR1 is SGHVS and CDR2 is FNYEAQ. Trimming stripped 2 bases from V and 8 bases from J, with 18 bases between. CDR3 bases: TGTGCCAGCAGCTTAAACTTCGGCGGACGGGGAGAAAAACTGTTTTTT. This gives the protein CASSLNFGGRGEKLFF.